This note documents a single T cell receptor (beta chain) sequence. Its antigen has not been determined. One base away there is no much larger clone; base qualities are not given. The data stem from a study of blood T cell repertoires in COVID-19 (dated by TCRdb to the early 2020s). Study-wide context: The collaborator samples originated in the United States, Italy and Spain and spanned the acute and convalescent phases of COVID-19. The samples were drawn from two sources: the first 160 participants of the ongoing ImmuneRACE study, and over 1,000 subjects contributed by 6 global collaborators. Where available, HLA class I and class II types were obtained from metadata supplied by the sample provider rather than from assay-based typing. The repertoires were released in a freely available public database meant as a resource for research on the immune response to SARS-CoV-2. The prospective study material was composed of cDNA or gDNA derived from T cells, B-cell-depleted T cells, or PBMCs. Deeply sampled blood TCRbeta repertoires from subjects exposed to, actively infected with, or recovered from COVID-19 were included in the dataset. Sample metadata almost always included a de-identified subject ID, COVID-19 status, age in years and sex. Broad study findings and their caveats: The amount of clinical and demographic metadata varied by source and participant and was provided uncurated.

Whole blood was collected in K2EDTA tubes by collaborating institutions according to the institutions' own protocols. For TCRbeta analysis, collaborators shipped samples in one of three forms: frozen whole blood, isolated PBMCs, or DNA extracted from either of those sample types. V and J lose 3 bases and 1 base, and a span of 10 bases separates them. The germline V gene encodes CDR1 SGHDT and CDR2 YYEEEE. The CDR3 has 14 amino acids, counting the end cysteine and phenylalanine. Of the read, only the CDR3 DNA is kept; its 42 bases are in frame from base 1. TCRbeta CDR3 regions were amplified from genomic DNA using the immunoSEQ Assay, a bias-controlled multiplex PCR. The authors' pipeline ran thus. The number of nucleated cells in each sample was estimated by amplification of reference gene primers within the assay. To quantify the absolute abundance of each unique TCRbeta CDR3 rearrangement, sequence reads were collapsed and filtered. Productive Simpson clonality was computed per sample as the square root of Simpson's diversity index over productive rearrangements. TCRdb obtained this table from immuneACCESS and retained in-frame rearrangements with V and J assigned. These tables miss some clones; where compared with another copy, unresolved V genes account for less than half of the shortfall, and the remainder is unexplained. V and J calls and clone size are given by that table; D and trimming were obtained from the DNA. Counted in this sample were 250,000 or so clones; roughly 85% of them appeared once. The ten largest clones capture about 3% of the sample.

The source material was peripheral blood. This receptor was obtained from a woman younger than 45 with active or convalescent COVID-19. Recombination joined TRBV5-6 with TRBJ1-2, with the D segment identity uncertain. At the DNA level, the sequence is TGTGCCAGCAGCTCAGACATTAATAACTATGGCTACACCTTC. The resulting protein is CASSSDINNYGYTF.